This T cell receptor beta chain came from a study of CD8 T cells in Susac syndrome. This clonotype has only one observation. The V and J ends lost 6 bases and 5 bases, in that order; junction bases with no gene match: 13. The CDR3 runs 16 residues. Germline lookup yields CDR1 MGHDK and CDR2 SYGVNS. A quantity of about 0.5 to 1 ug RNA underwent reverse transcription using random hexamers. A single record per CDR3 protein comes from TCRdb applying MiXCR to the immunoSEQ multiplex PCR reads. The repertoire consists of approximately 25,000 distinct CDR3 sequences, with 85% to 95% occurring once and the leading ten covering roughly 0.59%.

The sequence came from a human donor with Susac syndrome. The V call is TRBV25-1, the J call TRBJ2-1; 7 nucleotides align to TRBD1. The sequencing input was CD8+ T cells from PBMCs. CDR3 loop: CASSKSRTGIDNEQFF. The CDR3 DNA reads as TGTGCCAGCAGCAAATCCCGGACAGGAATAGACAATGAGCAGTTCTTC.